Listed here is a single T cell receptor (beta chain). The CDR3 loop spans 16 amino acids. V was shortened by 1 base and J by 0 bases, with 10 bases between the two germline ends. The V gene's germline CDR1 is SGHTA and CDR2 FQGNSA. This specimen comes from a study of T cells in tumors after PD-1 blockade. The overall study: Peripheral blood samples averaged approximately 35,000 unique clonotypes and around 120,000 templates.

The protocol was immunoSEQ multiplex PCR, while the TCRdb copy is restricted to in-frame clones and leaves out a portion. The table shows tens of thousands of clones, with approximately 78% occurring only once. The chain is built from TRBV7-2 and TRBJ2-4; maybe TRBD1 (6 bases). The clonotype was recovered from a human donor with basal cell carcinoma. The specimen was PBMCs, collected before anti-PD-1 treatment. The CDR3 protein is CASSLEGQLAKNIQYF. For the CDR3, the DNA is TGTGCCAGCAGCTTAGAAGGACAGTTAGCCAAAAACATTCAGTACTTC.